This TCR beta chain stems from a study of cytomegalovirus exposure and HLA in healthy donors. Study-level information: Earlier sequencing of approximately 180 million T cells yielded 100 million to 120 million unique TCR beta sequences. Study outcomes and limitations: TCR beta V- and J-gene trimming was later associated with a missense DCLRE1C variant. Associated with HLA alleles at 0.05 false discovery rate in a later analysis were about 17,000 TCR beta sequences.

Primers for the PCR totalled 60 Vbeta and 13 Jbeta. Generated by immunoSEQ multiplex PCR, the TCRdb table keeps only in-frame clones and is missing some. The data contain about 180,000 clones, roughly 88% of them singletons. Regarding donors, all were healthy bone marrow donors. As to this clone: Its antigen is not known.

Germline V lookup: CDR1 LNHNV, CDR2 YYDKDF (reference sequence). This CDR3 comprises 15 residues. Trimming pared 1 base from V and 4 bases from J, leaving 13 bases between. The sample was PBMCs. The rearrangement uses TRBV15 and TRBJ1-2; D is ambiguous. This TCR came from a boy aged 2-15 years in good health and CMV-seronegative. The CDR3 DNA reads TGTGCCACCAGCAGAGCGGCGGGTCGTACCTATGGCTACACCTTC. As protein: CATSRAAGRTYGYTF.